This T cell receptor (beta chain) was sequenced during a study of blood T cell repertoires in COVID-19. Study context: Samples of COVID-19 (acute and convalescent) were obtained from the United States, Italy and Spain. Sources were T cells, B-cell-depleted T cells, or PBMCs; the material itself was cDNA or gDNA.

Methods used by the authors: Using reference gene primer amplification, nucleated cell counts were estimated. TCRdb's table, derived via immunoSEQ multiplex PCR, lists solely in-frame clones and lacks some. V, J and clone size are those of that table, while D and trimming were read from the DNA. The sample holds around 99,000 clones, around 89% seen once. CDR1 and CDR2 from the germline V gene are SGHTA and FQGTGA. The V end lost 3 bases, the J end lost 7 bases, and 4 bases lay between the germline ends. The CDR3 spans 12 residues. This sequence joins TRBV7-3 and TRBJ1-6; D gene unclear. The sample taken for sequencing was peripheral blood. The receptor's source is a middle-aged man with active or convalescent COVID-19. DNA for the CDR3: TGTGCCAGCAGCTTCCAGAATTCACCCCTCCACTTT. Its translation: CASSFQNSPLHF.